This is a list of T cell receptor beta chains from one sample in a study of CD8 T cells in Susac syndrome. One entry per CDR3 protein results from TCRdb running MiXCR on the immunoSEQ multiplex PCR reads. The table has approximately 190,000 distinct CDR3 sequences, over 90% seen once. Specimen: CD4+ T cells from PBMCs. All receptors come from a human donor with multiple sclerosis. The CDR3 runs from the conserved cysteine through the conserved F or W.

V gene	J gene	CDR3 protein
TRBV14	TRBJ1-1	CASSQGAGVGEAFF
TRBV30	TRBJ2-3	CAWSVAGIMSDTQYF
TRBV3-1	TRBJ2-1	CASSQGGLAQNEQFF
TRBV15	TRBJ1-1	CATSRNRDGTEAFF
TRBV29-1	TRBJ2-5	CSASQGSQETQYF
TRBV2	TRBJ1-2	CASSERAAGGNYGYTF
TRBV20-1	TRBJ2-7	CSASHYEQYF
TRBV20-1	TRBJ2-3	CSIQSGSPADTQYF
TRBV12-3/TRBV12-4	TRBJ2-1	CASRFGTSGGNEQFF
TRBV15	TRBJ1-1	CATSREMNTEAFF
TRBV18	TRBJ2-1	CASSQTGSLNNEQFF
TRBV11-3	TRBJ2-2	CASSLTNTGELFF
TRBV12-3/TRBV12-4	TRBJ2-3	CASSLGPEADTQYF
TRBV14	TRBJ2-7	CASSQDQNTKKYF
TRBV30	TRBJ1-1	CAWSRDRMNTEAFF
TRBV19	TRBJ2-7	CASSTGTSGRPGEQYF
TRBV20-1	TRBJ2-7	CSARPTVVGYEQYF
TRBV14	TRBJ2-2	CASRQYYEAGELFF
TRBV27	TRBJ2-7	CASSFFLAGLPYEQYF
TRBV29-1	TRBJ1-4	CSVGQYEKLFF
TRBV7-9	TRBJ2-2	CASSPGLVTGELFF
TRBV5-1	TRBJ1-4	CASRPLGEREEKLFF
TRBV11-2	TRBJ2-7	CASSLMGRGDEQYF
TRBV12-3/TRBV12-4	TRBJ2-7	CASMGSGRGYEQYF
TRBV20-1	TRBJ1-5	CSARDHRGGNQPQHF
TRBV12-3/TRBV12-4	TRBJ1-2	CASRQGNYGYTF
TRBV11-3	TRBJ2-7	CASSLAGMTYEQYF